This T cell receptor (beta chain) was documented in a study of cytomegalovirus exposure and HLA in healthy donors (dated by TCRdb to 2015 to 2018). Describing the broader study: An earlier analysis of under 600 of the donors reported approximately 290 Gb of sequence data and approximately 110 million unique TCR beta sequences from roughly 200 million T cells. The study aimed to test whether cataloging public T cell receptors could reveal signatures of past pathogen exposure. In addition to the first cohort of 650 to 750 subjects, a separate validation cohort of 120 different subjects was used. Across some 400 genotyped donors of the cohort, an average of roughly 200,000 unique TCR beta nucleotide sequences per donor were sequenced, and 15% to 20% of those sequences were non-productive. Both class I and class II loci were covered by HLA typing, at four-digit resolution. All discovery cohort repertoires had been generated using a single sequencing platform. Because of strong linkage in the cohort, roughly five DR-DQ haplotypes were treated as single units for association and clustering. A later genetic analysis used genome-wide SNP genotypes for about 65% of the 666 donors, treating that subset as a discovery cohort. The study profiled the T cell repertoires of under 850 subjects by immunosequencing and related them to cytomegalovirus serostatus. To decide whether each TCR beta V gene segment behaved as functional or pseudogenic, an earlier analysis of some 570 of the donors relied on high-throughput TCR beta sequencing. In a later analysis, previously published TCR beta repertoires from 550 to 750 donors were re-analyzed and high-resolution HLA genotyping was added so that TCR occurrence patterns could be studied. Donor age, sex, ethnicity and CMV serostatus were collected together with the repertoire data. Of the roughly 400 genotyped donors, approximately 82% fell in the genetic ancestry cluster associated with self-reported Caucasian donors. An early release covering roughly 600 HLA-typed donors comprised roughly 300 gigabases of sequencing data and roughly 85 million unique TCR sequences. The study combined high-throughput TCR immunosequencing, statistical association of individual TCRs with disease status, and machine learning to predict cytomegalovirus infection status. In the later analysis, no new phenotypic data were used to find candidate immune exposures; instead, reliance was placed on TCR beta sequences and their occurrence across donors. Typing coverage varied by locus: about 629-640 donors for A, B, C, DRB1 and DQB1; some 520 for DQA1; more than 600 for DPA1; fewer than 480 for DPB1. What the study reported, not specific to this receptor: In a later analysis, the rate of TCR association differed among HLA loci, with DRB1 alleles having the most associated TCRs and HLA-C alleles having the fewest. The sequencing pipeline was judged likely to have produced a cluster of highly shared sequence variants as a technical artifact. In a later genetic analysis, a missense DCLRE1C variant was associated with V-gene and J-gene trimming of TCR beta chains, and the association was replicated in an independent cohort. A later analysis associated about 17,000 TCR beta sequences with specific HLA alleles at a false discovery rate of 0.05. Because the 87-base-pair reads could not distinguish some IMGT-functional V segments, including TRBV6-2 and TRBV6-3, those segments were excluded. Correlated functional status among segregating V segments might reflect linkage disequilibrium, but an unknown experimental factor could not be ruled out. Broadly in line with IMGT annotations, most TCR beta V segments showed up in productive rearrangements about 87% or about 30% of the time in an earlier analysis of around 600 of the donors. Only TCR beta chains were sequenced in this cohort, and the absence of alpha or paired-chain data limited detectable features. Cytomegalovirus status was reported to be diagnosed by the classifier with high specificity and sensitivity in both the original and validation cohorts. The authors suggested that the approach could potentially be extended to other disease states and immunological phenotypes. Around 16 rarely observed V segments, including chromosome 9 orphons, were excluded from the earlier analysis of some 590 of the donors because counts were too low. For the cohort, immune exposure information was limited to CMV serostatus. When HLA alleles, especially DR and DQ, strongly co-occurred, TCR associations were difficult to assign to individual alleles. The study listed over 150 TCR beta chains as associated with cytomegalovirus. Most TCR sequences were seen in very few donors, while some public TCRs were found in many individuals. Compared with equally common non-associated chains, HLA-associated TCR beta chains in a later analysis were more clonally expanded and had lower generation probabilities. Presence/absence analyses assumed roughly uniform sequencing depth across donors, an assumption that may not hold. In vitro tests confirmed that a few of the cytomegalovirus-associated TCR beta chains recognize cytomegalovirus antigens. In a later analysis, most CMV-associated TCR beta chains were found to appear HLA-restricted, with HLA associations seemingly driven largely by CMV exposure. According to a later genetic analysis, donors in an Asian-associated ancestry cluster had fewer N-insertions in productive TCRs than the approximately 670-donor mean. Because HLA typing was unavailable for some donors at each locus, only the typed subset was used in association tests. A further reported finding was that TCR beta sequences accurately predicted the HLA-A and HLA-B alleles for most subjects in the first cohort. In a later analysis, several top co-occurrence clusters were reported to appear linked to parvovirus B19, influenza, CMV and Epstein-Barr virus.

The cohort consisted of 600 to 700 healthy bone marrow donors. Cohort members were all nominally healthy when sampled, although unrecorded immune exposures were likely present. The donor was CMV seronegative and belonged to the group of 350 or so seronegative cohort members. A peripheral blood sample was collected from each donor, and TCR beta sequencing was performed on peripheral blood mononuclear cells. The Qiagen DNeasy Blood Extraction Kit was used to extract genomic DNA from the blood cell samples. The library was prepared using the immunoSEQ multiplex PCR assay. For the multiplex PCR, a mixture combining 60 forward primers for TCR Vbeta segments and 13 reverse primers for TCR Jbeta segments was used. The CDR3 region of rearranged TCR beta genes was amplified from genomic DNA by a multiplex PCR assay. Amplified TCR beta libraries were sequenced as 87-base-pair reads on the Illumina HiSeq System. The authors processed their data as follows. A later analysis counted tens of millions of unique TCR beta chains across the 650 to 700 repertoires, and 10 million to 12 million of these chains were shared by at least two donors. Raw reads were error-corrected and collapsed into unique sequences by a nearest-neighbor algorithm in which closely related sequences were merged to remove PCR and sequencing errors. CDR3 sequences were aligned to IMGT reference sequences to assign V, D and J gene segments. For a sequence to be retained, at least a six-nucleotide match to both a V gene segment and a J gene segment was required. A rearrangement counted as productive if the CDR3 had no stop codons and remained in frame with V and J, and every other rearrangement counted as non-productive. Following IMGT convention, CDR3 was defined as the stretch from the second conserved V-encoded cysteine to the conserved J-encoded phenylalanine. Sequences without an unambiguous match to a single V gene segment were excluded from the earlier analysis of about 630 of the donors. In an earlier analysis of around 590 of the donors, a V segment was called functional when productive rearrangements were above 56.7%, and segregating when the standard deviation between donors exceeded 5%. A statistical classification framework was developed to diagnose cytomegalovirus status using the catalog of TCR beta chain sequences. In a later analysis, TCR nucleotide sequences were compared against IMGT/GENE-DB human TR gene sequences so that V and J genes could be assigned. In a later analysis, CDR3 sequences and most-parsimonious VDJ recombination scenarios were assigned using the TCRdist pipeline. In a later analysis, each TCR beta chain was defined by its CDR3 amino acid sequence together with its V-gene family, and reads without a unique V-gene family were excluded. In a later analysis, 500 to 700 highly shared, low-generation-probability nucleotide sequences were removed to address suspected cross-contamination and a sequencing artifact. A later analysis calculated a clonal expansion index for each public chain from normalized within-repertoire ranks of inferred template counts. In a later analysis, generation probabilities were computed with a VDJ recombination model fitted to out-of-frame rearrangements, and the resulting probabilities were checked against IGoR. Hypergeometric tests were used in a later analysis to score TCR-TCR, TCR-HLA and TCR-CMV co-occurrence, with a repertoire-size bias correction applied to the TCR pairs. False discovery rates were estimated in a later analysis by permuting HLA or CMV assignments 20 times. In a later analysis, co-occurring TCRs were grouped using DBSCAN, and TCRdist sequence similarity was added for clustering within HLA-allele-positive subsets. Co-occurrence clustering excluded repertoires with fewer than 30,000 or more than 120,000 public chains, plus five with anomalous nucleotide sharing. TCRdb retrieved this table from immuneACCESS and kept in-frame rearrangements only. Not all clones are present; in checked studies, unresolved V genes account for under half, and no reason is known for the remainder. That table gives V, J and clone size, and the DNA gave D and trimming. For this sample the table gives roughly 190,000 clones, of which roughly 90% were detected only once. Jointly, the top ten make up approximately 0.98% of the sample.

Including cysteine and phenylalanine, the CDR3 has 13 amino acids. Only CDR3 DNA remains: 39 bases, in frame from the first base. The germline V gene provides CDR1 MDHEN and CDR2 SYDVKM. The junction carries 7 bases between V and J, which are trimmed by 3 bases and 7 bases respectively. A word on this clone: The antigen it binds to is not known. Nothing much larger sits one base from this clone, and base qualities are not available.

Input material: PBMCs. The receptor chain draws on TRBV28 and TRBJ1-6, with the D gene not confidently named. The clonotype comes from a boy aged 2 to 10 in good health and CMV-seronegative. In nucleotides, the sequence is TGTGCCAGCAGTTTGGCCCGCAATTCACCCCTCCACTTT. Its product reads: CASSLARNSPLHF.